These 26 T cell receptor beta chains came from one sample sequenced in a study of blood T cell repertoires in COVID-19 (TCRdb year 2020). Library preparation was by the immunoSEQ multiplex PCR assay. Drawn from immuneACCESS, this table holds only the in-frame rearrangements with V and J called that TCRdb kept. Clones are partly lost; checked studies trace under half to an unresolved V gene and leave the rest unexplained. The sample records around 370,000 clones, over 70% of which are singletons. The ten largest clones capture under 6.5% of the sample. Input material: peripheral blood. All receptors derive from a woman aged 45 to 65 with COVID-19, enrolled during active disease.

The V and J genes are TRBV7-9 and TRBJ1-6; 7 bases match TRBD1. The trim removed 0 bases at V and 9 bases at J, leaving 2 bases unmatched. From germline, CDR1 is SEHNR and CDR2 FQNEAQ (reference sequence). The CDR3 is 14 amino acids. In nucleotides, the CDR3 is TGTGCCAGCAGCTTAGCGGACAGGAGTTCACCCCTCCACTTT. Protein: CASSLADRSSPLHF.

V gene TRBV10-1 combines with J gene TRBJ2-7, with D perhaps matching TRBD2 (5 bases). The CDR3 spans 15 residues. CDR1 and CDR2 from the germline V gene are WNHNN and SYGVQD (reference sequence). V lost 3 bases, J lost 6 bases, and 18 bases lay in between. The CDR3 DNA is TGCGCCAGCAGTGATAGAACGGGATCCCCAGGCGAGCAGTACTTC. The encoded protein is CASSDRTGSPGEQYF.

V and J are TRBV5-4 and TRBJ1-2; 9 nucleotides agree with TRBD1. The V gene's germline CDR1 is SGHNT and CDR2 YYREEE (reference sequence). The CDR3 length is 16 residues. With V trimmed by 3 bases and J by 1 base, 7 bases remained unmatched. CDR3 protein: CASSSPGTGFNYGYTF. Written as DNA, the CDR3 is TGTGCCAGCAGCTCGCCCGGGACAGGGTTTAACTATGGCTACACCTTC.

This chain links TRBV29-1 with TRBJ2-6; 8 positions match TRBD1. Unmatched junction bases numbered 9, after V lost 5 bases and J lost 3 bases. Germline values: CDR1 SQVTM, CDR2 ANQGSEA. The CDR3 consists of 16 residues. The CDR3 DNA is TGCAGCGTTTACGGACAGGGTTTTGGTGGGGCCAACGTCCTGACTTTC. This encodes CSVYGQGFGGANVLTF.

Written as DNA, the CDR3 is TGTGCCACCAGCACCAAAGGGGGTCCTAACTATGGCTACACCTTC. This codes for CATSTKGGPNYGYTF. The genes are TRBV15 and TRBJ1-2; perhaps TRBD1 as D (6 bases). This CDR3 has 15 residues. Trimming removed 4 bases at V and 0 bases at J, with 12 bases between. CDR1 is LNHNV, CDR2 YYDKDF, per germline (reference sequence).

The J gene is TRBJ2-4, the V gene TRBV15; the D gene is possibly TRBD2 (6 bases). The ends were cut back, 0 bases at V and 3 bases at J, with 18 bases in the middle. The germline gives CDR1 LNHNV, CDR2 YYDKDF (reference sequence). The CDR3 loop spans 18 amino acids. This CDR3 reads CATSRDRSGDLNKNIQYF. The CDR3 bases are TGTGCCACCAGCAGAGATCGGTCGGGGGACCTGAACAAAAACATTCAGTACTTC.

This rearrangement joins TRBV7-9 to TRBJ2-7, with 8 bases identical to TRBD1. The CDR3 sequence is 14 residues long. CDR1 SEHNR and CDR2 FQNEAQ come from the germline V gene (reference sequence). V was clipped by 4 bases and J by 3 bases; unmatched bases: 5. The CDR3 coding sequence is TGTGCCAGCAGCTCTTACAGGGGGAACTACGAGCAGTACTTC. This encodes CASSSYRGNYEQYF.

The chain uses TRBV3-1 (or the pseudogene TRBV3-2) and TRBJ1-2; D unclear. CDR1 and CDR2 from the germline V gene are LGHDT and YNNKEL (reference sequence). V dropped 0 bases and J dropped 0 bases, with 11 bases sitting between them. The CDR3 spans 16 residues. CDR3 sequence: CASSQDRETSNYGYTF. CDR3 bases: TGTGCCAGCAGCCAAGATCGGGAGACTTCTAACTATGGCTACACCTTC.

The rearrangement joins TRBV6-5 to TRBJ2-2; 9 bases fit TRBD2. This CDR3 spans 14 amino acids. The V segment lost 2 bases and the J segment 9 bases; nucleotides outside the gene matches: 4. CDR1 MNHEY and CDR2 SVGAGI come from the germline V gene. DNA for the CDR3: TGTGCCAGCAGTTACGAGCGGGAGGTCCGGGAGCTGTTTTTT. It is translated as CASSYEREVRELFF.

The chain carries TRBV15 and TRBJ2-3, with a weak D call TRBD2 (5 bases). Deletions cut 6 bases from V and 4 bases from J, with 5 bases between. Germline V gene sequence: CDR1 LNHNV, CDR2 YYDKDF (reference sequence). The length of the CDR3 is 11 residues. The CDR3 nucleotides are TGTGCCACCAGGGAGGCAGATACGCAGTATTTT. As protein: CATREADTQYF.

This chain connects TRBV9 to TRBJ2-7; TRBD2 aligns across 10 bases. J lost 7 bases, V lost 1 base, and 14 bases had no gene match. The length of the CDR3 is 17 residues. Germline lookup yields CDR1 SGDLS and CDR2 YYNGEE. The CDR3, as DNA: TGTGCCAGCAGCGTAACCTCCACTAGCGGGACCCTCGGGGAGCAGTACTTC. Translated, it gives CASSVTSTSGTLGEQYF.

This sequence joins TRBV7-9 and TRBJ1-1; D gene uncertain. V lost 2 bases, J lost 4 bases, and 8 bases lay in between. The germline gives CDR1 SEHNR, CDR2 FQNEAQ (reference sequence). The CDR3 has 13 amino acids. This CDR3 is CASSLLVGTEAFF. The CDR3 DNA reads TGTGCCAGCAGCTTATTAGTTGGCACTGAAGCTTTCTTT.

The chain combines TRBV5-6 with TRBJ2-2, with D possibly being TRBD1 (6 bases). The ends were cut back, 0 bases at V and 11 bases at J, with 11 bases in the middle. CDR1 and CDR2 from the germline V gene are SGHDT and YYEEEE. The CDR3 totals 13 residues. The CDR3 region is CASSLVGTPELFF. The CDR3 bases are TGTGCCAGCAGCTTGGTGGGGACACCCGAGCTGTTTTTT.

This chain uses TRBV5-1 with TRBJ2-1, with no clear D. Germline values: CDR1 SGHRS, CDR2 YFSETQ. This CDR3 comprises 15 residues. V gave up 1 base and J gave up 5 bases, with 13 bases separating them. Here the CDR3 reads CASSLTPDTNNEQFF. CDR3 in DNA: TGCGCCAGCAGCTTGACGCCCGACACCAACAATGAGCAGTTCTTC.

The V and J genes are TRBV29-1 and TRBJ2-7, with 11 bases lining up with TRBD2. Germline V lookup: CDR1 SQVTM, CDR2 ANQGSEA. This CDR3 contains 16 residues. V was clipped by 6 bases and J by 3 bases; unmatched bases: 13. Here the CDR3 DNA reads TGCAGCGTGGCCCCTCTAGCGGGAGGCCCGTACTACGAGCAGTACTTC. Its protein product is CSVAPLAGGPYYEQYF.

The chain links TRBV11-3 to TRBJ2-5; 10 positions agree with TRBD2. V lost 1 base to trimming and J lost 2 bases; unmatched junction nucleotides: 10. Germline CDR1 is SGHNT and CDR2 is YENEEA. This CDR3 comprises 18 residues. CDR3 DNA sequence: TGTGCCAGCAGCTTAGGGCCTCACTGGGGACTAGCGCAAGAGACCCAGTACTTC. This gives the protein CASSLGPHWGLAQETQYF.

The chain combines TRBV28 with TRBJ2-5; D uncertain. Trimming removed 4 bases at V and 1 base at J, with 13 bases between. Germline V gene lookup returns CDR1 MDHEN and CDR2 SYDVKM. This CDR3 spans 15 amino acids. The DNA of the CDR3 is TGTGCCAGCAGTTCCGCCCTGACAACCCAAGAGACCCAGTACTTC. This sequence encodes CASSSALTTQETQYF.

The chain combines TRBV6-2 or TRBV6-3 with TRBJ2-3; the match to TRBD2 covers 7 bases. The CDR3 has 14 residues. J gave up 14 bases and V 4 bases, and 15 bases lay outside the gene matches. In germline, CDR1 is MNHEY, CDR2 SVGEGT. This CDR3 reads CASSSHGTTPQTYF. CDR3 coding DNA: TGTGCCAGCAGTTCCCACGGGACTACCCCCCAGACGTATTTT.

The gene calls are TRBV10-1 and TRBJ2-7, with D uncertain. CDR3 length: 14 residues. From germline, CDR1 is WNHNN and CDR2 SYGVQD (reference sequence). The V gene lost 0 bases and the J gene lost 6 bases, with 12 bases spanning the gap. CDR3 sequence reads: CASSESFGRSEQYF. The CDR3 nucleotides read TGCGCCAGCAGTGAGTCGTTCGGTCGTAGCGAGCAGTACTTC.

This chain joins TRBV2 and TRBJ2-2, with 8 positions matching TRBD1. V lost 6 bases to trimming and J lost 4 bases; unmatched junction nucleotides: 1. This CDR3 region has 13 residues. Per germline, CDR1 SNHLY and CDR2 FYNNEI. The CDR3 DNA follows: TGTGCCAGCAGAGACAGGGGCACCGGGGAGCTGTTTTTT. Its protein is CASRDRGTGELFF.

The chain combines TRBV7-9 with TRBJ1-4; 8 positions agree with TRBD1. Trimming cost V 6 bases and J 8 bases; bases outside gene matches: 2. Germline V gene lookup returns CDR1 SEHNR and CDR2 FQNEAQ (reference sequence). This CDR3 is built from 12 residues. CDR3 loop: CASRTGEEKLFF. The CDR3 DNA is TGTGCCAGCAGGACAGGGGAAGAAAAACTGTTTTTT.

The count of this clone is one. The chain combines TRBV27 with TRBJ1-1; D gene unclear. V was shortened by 5 bases and J by 5 bases, with 18 bases between the two germline ends. The V gene's germline CDR1 is MNHEY and CDR2 SMNVEV (reference sequence). The length of the CDR3 is 15 residues. The CDR3 region has the DNA TGTGCCAGCAGTCCGCTCGGAGGACGAGGGACTGAAGCTTTCTTT. It specifies CASSPLGGRGTEAFF.

The chain is built from TRBV7-2 and TRBJ2-7, with a tentative D call TRBD1 (6 bases). The CDR3 is 16 residues long. Germline CDR1 reads SGHTA; CDR2 reads FQGNSA. Deletions cut 0 bases from V and 7 bases from J, with 19 bases between. The CDR3 loop reads CASSLATQGQSGEQYF. The DNA of the CDR3 is TGTGCCAGCAGCTTAGCTACGCAGGGGCAGTCTGGGGAGCAGTACTTC.

This clone appeared once. The CDR3 reads CASSPQGYAEAFF. In DNA form, the CDR3 reads TGTGCCAGCAGTCCTCAGGGTTACGCTGAAGCTTTCTTT. This chain uses TRBV6-4 with TRBJ1-1; D might be TRBD1 (5 bases). The CDR3 loop spans 13 amino acids. V was cut by 5 bases and J by 6 bases, with 13 bases left in between. Looked up from germline, CDR1 is MRHNA and CDR2 is SNTAGT.

The chain uses TRBV10-3 and TRBJ1-5, with 10 nucleotides matching TRBD1. The germline CDR1 and CDR2 sequences are ENHRY and SYGVKD. The CDR3 spans 15 residues. Trimming cost V 5 bases and J 1 base; bases outside gene matches: 2. CDR3 region: CAISPGQGSNQPQHF. CDR3 nucleotide sequence: TGTGCCATCAGTCCGGGACAGGGGAGCAATCAGCCCCAGCATTTT.

V gene TRBV19 combines with J gene TRBJ1-2, with TRBD1 as a possible D gene (6 bases). Trimming stripped 7 bases from V and 4 bases from J, with 16 bases between. The CDR3 length is 14 residues. Germline CDR1 reads LNHDA; CDR2 reads SQIVND (reference sequence). The CDR3: CASTLGGSVYGYTF. The CDR3 nucleotides read TGTGCCAGTACCCTTGGGGGCAGTGTCTATGGCTACACCTTC.